Described below is a single T cell receptor (beta chain) sequence and its context. Its antigen is unknown. The CDR3 loop spans 17 amino acids. V lost 1 base and J lost 3, with 17 bases in between. Germline loops: CDR1 MNHNS, CDR2 SASEGT. The sample belongs to a study of cytomegalovirus exposure and HLA in healthy donors. Study-wide findings and caveats: Using the classifier, cytomegalovirus status was reportedly diagnosed with high specificity and sensitivity. Researchers counted around 180 TCR beta chains as cytomegalovirus-associated. In vitro, a few CMV-associated chains proved specific for CMV antigens. In the 100 to 150 validation repertoires, about 94% of cluster scores exceeded 0, per a later analysis.

The protocol was immunoSEQ multiplex PCR, while the TCRdb copy is restricted to in-frame clones and leaves out a portion. The repertoire has about 100,000 clones, approximately 85% of them found once; the top ten carry around 2.7%. This receptor was taken from a woman aged 18-29 years in good health and CMV-seronegative. The V and J genes are TRBV6-1 and TRBJ2-3; D unclear. Sequenced: PBMCs. The CDR3 here is CASSEVRSPFFTDTQYF. The DNA of the CDR3 is TGTGCCAGCAGTGAAGTCCGGTCCCCCTTCTTTACAGATACGCAGTATTTT.